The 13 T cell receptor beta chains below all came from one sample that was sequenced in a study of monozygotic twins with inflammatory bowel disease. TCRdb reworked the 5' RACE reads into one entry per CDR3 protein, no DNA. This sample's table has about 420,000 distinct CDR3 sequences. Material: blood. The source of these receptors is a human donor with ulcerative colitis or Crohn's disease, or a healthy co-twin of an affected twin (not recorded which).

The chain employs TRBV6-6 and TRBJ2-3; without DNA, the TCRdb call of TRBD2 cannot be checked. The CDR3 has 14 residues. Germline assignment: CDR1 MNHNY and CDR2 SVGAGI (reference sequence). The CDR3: CASTGAGRTDTQYF.

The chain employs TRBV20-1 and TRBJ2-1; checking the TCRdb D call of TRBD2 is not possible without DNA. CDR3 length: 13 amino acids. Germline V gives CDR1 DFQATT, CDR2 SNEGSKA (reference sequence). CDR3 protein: CSATRGGGVEQFF.

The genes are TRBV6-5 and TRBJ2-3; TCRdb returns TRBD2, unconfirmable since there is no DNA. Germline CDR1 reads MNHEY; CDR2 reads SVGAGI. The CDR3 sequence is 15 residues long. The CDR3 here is CASSYLAGGRDTQYF.

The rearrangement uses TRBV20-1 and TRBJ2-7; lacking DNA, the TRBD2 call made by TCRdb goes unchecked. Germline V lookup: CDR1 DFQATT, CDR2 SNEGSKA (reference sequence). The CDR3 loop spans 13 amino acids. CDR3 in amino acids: CSAPSREKYEQYF.

Here the CDR3 reads CASRTQGWNTEAFF. This chain links TRBV28 with TRBJ1-1; TCRdb indicates TRBD1, and absent DNA this call remains unverified. Germline V gene sequence: CDR1 MDHEN, CDR2 SYDVKM. This CDR3 has 14 residues.

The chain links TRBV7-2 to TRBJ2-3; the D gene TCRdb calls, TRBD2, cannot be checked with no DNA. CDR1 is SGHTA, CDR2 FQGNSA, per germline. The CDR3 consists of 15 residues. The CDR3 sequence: CASSSSAGFTDTQYF.

The CDR3 is CASSLTMPESTDTQYF. The rearrangement joins TRBV12-3 or TRBV12-4 to TRBJ2-3. The CDR3 has 16 amino acids.

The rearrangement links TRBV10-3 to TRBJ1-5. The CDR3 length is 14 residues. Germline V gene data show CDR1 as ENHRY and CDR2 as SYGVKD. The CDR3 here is CAISEDKSNQPQHF.

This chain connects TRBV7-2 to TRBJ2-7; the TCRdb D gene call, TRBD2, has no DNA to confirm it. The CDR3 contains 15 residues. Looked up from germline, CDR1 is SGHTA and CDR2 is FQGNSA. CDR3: CASRRTSGSWPEQYF.

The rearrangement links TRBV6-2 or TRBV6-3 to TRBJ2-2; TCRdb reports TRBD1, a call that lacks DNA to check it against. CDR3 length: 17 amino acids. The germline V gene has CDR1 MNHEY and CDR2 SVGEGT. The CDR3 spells CASSKPGQWAKTGELFF.

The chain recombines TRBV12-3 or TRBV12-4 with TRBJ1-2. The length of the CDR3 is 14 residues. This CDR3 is CASSFWGPPYGYTF.

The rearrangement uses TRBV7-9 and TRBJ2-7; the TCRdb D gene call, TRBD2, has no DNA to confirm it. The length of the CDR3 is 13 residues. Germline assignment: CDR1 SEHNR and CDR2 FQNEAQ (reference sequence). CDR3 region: CASRYGTSHEQYF. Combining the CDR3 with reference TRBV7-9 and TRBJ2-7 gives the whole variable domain DTGVSQNPRHKITKRGQNVTFRCDPISEHNRLYWYRQTLGQGPEFLTYFQNEAQLEKSRLLSDRFSAERPKGSFSTLEIQRTEQGDSAMYLCASRYGTSHEQYFGPGTRLTVT.

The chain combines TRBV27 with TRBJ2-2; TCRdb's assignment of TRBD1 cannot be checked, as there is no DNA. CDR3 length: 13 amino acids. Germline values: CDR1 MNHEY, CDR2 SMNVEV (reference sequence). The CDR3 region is CASSPAPSGELFF.